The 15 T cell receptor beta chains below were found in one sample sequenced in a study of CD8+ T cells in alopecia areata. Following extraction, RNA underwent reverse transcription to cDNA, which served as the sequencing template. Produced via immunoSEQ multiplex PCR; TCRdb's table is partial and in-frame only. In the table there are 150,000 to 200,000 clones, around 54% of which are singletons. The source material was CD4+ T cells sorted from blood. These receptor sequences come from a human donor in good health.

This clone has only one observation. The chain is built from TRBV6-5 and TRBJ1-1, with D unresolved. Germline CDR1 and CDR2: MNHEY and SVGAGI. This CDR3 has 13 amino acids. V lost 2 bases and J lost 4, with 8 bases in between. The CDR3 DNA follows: TGTGCCAGCAGTTACGAGGTTGGCACTGAAGCTTTCTTT. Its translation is CASSYEVGTEAFF.

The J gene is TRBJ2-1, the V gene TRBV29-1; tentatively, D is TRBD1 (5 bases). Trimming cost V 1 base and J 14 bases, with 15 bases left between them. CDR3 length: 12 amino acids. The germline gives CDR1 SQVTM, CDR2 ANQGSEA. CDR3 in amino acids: CSVEVPPTVKFF. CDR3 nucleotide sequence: TGCAGCGTTGAAGTCCCACCGACAGTGAAGTTCTTC.

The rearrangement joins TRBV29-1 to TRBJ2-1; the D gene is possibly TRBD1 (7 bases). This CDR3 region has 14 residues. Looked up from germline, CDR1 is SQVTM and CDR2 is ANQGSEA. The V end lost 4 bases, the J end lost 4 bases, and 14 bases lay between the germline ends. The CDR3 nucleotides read TGCAGCGTTGTCGGCGGGACAGTGTACAATGAGCAGTTCTTC. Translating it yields CSVVGGTVYNEQFF.

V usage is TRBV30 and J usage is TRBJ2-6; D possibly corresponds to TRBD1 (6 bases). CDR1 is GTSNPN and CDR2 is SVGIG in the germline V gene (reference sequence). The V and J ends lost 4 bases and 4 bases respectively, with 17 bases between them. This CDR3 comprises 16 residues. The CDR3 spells CAWTGTSLAGANVLTF. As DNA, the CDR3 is TGTGCCTGGACCGGGACAAGTCTTGCCGGGGCCAACGTCCTGACTTTC.

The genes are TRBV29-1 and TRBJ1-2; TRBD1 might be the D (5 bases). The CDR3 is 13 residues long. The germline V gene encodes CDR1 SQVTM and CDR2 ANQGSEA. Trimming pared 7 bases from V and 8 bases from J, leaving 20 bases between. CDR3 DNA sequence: TGCAGCGCCCTCAGCCAGCTAAAGGGGGGCTACACCTTC. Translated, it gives CSALSQLKGGYTF. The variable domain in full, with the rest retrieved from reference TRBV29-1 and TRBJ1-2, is SAVISQKPSRDICQRGTSLTIQCQVDSQVTMMFWYRQQPGQSLTLIATANQGSEATYESGFVIDKFPISRPNLTFSTLTVSNMSPEDSSIYLCSALSQLKGGYTFGSGTRLTVV.

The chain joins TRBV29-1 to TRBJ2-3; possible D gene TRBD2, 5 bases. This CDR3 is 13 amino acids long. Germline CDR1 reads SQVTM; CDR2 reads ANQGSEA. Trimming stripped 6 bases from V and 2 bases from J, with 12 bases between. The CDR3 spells CSVEGNPTDTQYF. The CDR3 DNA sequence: TGCAGCGTCGAGGGTAACCCCACAGATACGCAGTATTTT.

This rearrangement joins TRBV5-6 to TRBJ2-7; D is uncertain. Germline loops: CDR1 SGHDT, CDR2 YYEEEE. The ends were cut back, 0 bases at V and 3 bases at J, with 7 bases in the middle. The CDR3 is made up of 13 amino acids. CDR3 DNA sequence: TGTGCCAGCAGCTTGGCCGCGAACTACGAGCAGTACTTC. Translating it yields CASSLAANYEQYF.

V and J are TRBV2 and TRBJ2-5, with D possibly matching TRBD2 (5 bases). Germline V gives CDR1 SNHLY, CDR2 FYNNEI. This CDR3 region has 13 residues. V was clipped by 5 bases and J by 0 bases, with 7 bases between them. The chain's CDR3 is CASSRLNQETQYF. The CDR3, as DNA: TGTGCCAGCAGTAGACTAAACCAAGAGACCCAGTACTTC.

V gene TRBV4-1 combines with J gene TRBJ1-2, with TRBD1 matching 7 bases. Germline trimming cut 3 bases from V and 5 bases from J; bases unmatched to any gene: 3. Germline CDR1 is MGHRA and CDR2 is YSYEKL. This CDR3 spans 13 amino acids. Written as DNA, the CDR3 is TGCGCCAGCAGCCACCAGGGGGGGTATGGCTACACCTTC. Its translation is CASSHQGGYGYTF.

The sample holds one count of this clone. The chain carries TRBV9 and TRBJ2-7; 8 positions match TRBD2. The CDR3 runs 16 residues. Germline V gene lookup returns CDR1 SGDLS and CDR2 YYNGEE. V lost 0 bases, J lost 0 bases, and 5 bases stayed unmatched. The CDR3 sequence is CASSVDGRALSYEQYF. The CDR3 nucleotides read TGTGCCAGCAGCGTAGACGGGAGGGCCCTCTCCTACGAGCAGTACTTC.

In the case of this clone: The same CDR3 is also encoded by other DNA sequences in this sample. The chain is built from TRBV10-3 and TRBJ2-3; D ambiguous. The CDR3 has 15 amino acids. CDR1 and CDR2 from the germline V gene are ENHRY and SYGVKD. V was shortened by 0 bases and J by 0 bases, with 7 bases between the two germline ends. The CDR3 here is CAISESGGSTDTQYF. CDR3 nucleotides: TGTGCCATCAGTGAGTCGGGTGGGAGCACAGATACGCAGTATTTT.

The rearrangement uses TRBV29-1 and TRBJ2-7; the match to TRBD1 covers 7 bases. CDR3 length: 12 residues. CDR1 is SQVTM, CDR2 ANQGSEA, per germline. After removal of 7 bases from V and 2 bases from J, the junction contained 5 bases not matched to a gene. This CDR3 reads CSAQGSTYEQYF. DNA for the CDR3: TGCAGCGCACAGGGGTCGACCTACGAGCAGTACTTC.

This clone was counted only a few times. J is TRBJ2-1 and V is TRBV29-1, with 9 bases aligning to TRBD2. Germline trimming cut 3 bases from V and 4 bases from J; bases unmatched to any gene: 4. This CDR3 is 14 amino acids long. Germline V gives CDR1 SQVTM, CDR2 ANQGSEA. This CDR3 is CSVDDAGGYNEQFF. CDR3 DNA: TGCAGCGTTGACGACGCGGGAGGGTACAATGAGCAGTTCTTC.

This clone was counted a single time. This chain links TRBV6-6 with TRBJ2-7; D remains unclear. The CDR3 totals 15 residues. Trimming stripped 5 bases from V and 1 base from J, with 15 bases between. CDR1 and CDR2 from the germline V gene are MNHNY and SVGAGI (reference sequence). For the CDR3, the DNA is TGTGCCAGCAGTACCCCGAGGACCCGGTCCTACGAGCAGTACTTC. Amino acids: CASSTPRTRSYEQYF.

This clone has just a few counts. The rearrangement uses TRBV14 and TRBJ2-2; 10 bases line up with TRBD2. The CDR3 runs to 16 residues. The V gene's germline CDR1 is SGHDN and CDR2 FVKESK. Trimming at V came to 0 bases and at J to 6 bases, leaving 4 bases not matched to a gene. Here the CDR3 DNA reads TGTGCCAGCAGCCAAGAGTGGGGACTAGCGTCCGGGGAGCTGTTTTTT. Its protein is CASSQEWGLASGELFF.